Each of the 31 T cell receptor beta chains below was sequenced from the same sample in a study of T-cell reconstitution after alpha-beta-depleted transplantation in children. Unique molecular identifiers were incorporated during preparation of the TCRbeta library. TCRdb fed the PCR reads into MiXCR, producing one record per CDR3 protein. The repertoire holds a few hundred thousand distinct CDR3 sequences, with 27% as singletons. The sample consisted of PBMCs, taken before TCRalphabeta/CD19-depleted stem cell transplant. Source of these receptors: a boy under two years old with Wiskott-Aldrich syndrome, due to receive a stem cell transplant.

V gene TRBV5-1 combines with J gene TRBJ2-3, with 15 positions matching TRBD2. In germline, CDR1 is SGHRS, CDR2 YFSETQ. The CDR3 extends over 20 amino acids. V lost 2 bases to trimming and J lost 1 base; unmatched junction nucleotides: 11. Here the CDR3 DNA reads TGCGCCAGCAGCTTTGGACTAGCGGGAGGGCCCTTAAAAGGCACAGATACGCAGTATTTT. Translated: CASSFGLAGGPLKGTDTQYF.

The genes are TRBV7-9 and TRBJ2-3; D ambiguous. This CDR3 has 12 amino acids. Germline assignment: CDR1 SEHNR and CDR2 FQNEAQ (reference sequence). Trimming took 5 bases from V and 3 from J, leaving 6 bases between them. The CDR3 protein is CASSKTTDTQYF. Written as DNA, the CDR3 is TGTGCCAGCAGCAAAACGACAGATACGCAGTATTTT.

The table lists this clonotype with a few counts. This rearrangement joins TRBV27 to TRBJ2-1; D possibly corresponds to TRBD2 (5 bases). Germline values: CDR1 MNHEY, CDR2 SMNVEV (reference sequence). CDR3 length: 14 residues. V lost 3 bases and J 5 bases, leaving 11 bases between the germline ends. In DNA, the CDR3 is TGTGCCAGCAGTTTGCGGACTTTAAACAATGAGCAGTTCTTC. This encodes CASSLRTLNNEQFF.

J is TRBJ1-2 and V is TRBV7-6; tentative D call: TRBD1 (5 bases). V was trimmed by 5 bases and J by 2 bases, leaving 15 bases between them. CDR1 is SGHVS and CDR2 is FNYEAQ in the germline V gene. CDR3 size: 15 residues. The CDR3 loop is CASSPEDMGNYGYTF. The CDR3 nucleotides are TGTGCCAGCAGCCCCGAGGACATGGGGAACTATGGCTACACCTTC.

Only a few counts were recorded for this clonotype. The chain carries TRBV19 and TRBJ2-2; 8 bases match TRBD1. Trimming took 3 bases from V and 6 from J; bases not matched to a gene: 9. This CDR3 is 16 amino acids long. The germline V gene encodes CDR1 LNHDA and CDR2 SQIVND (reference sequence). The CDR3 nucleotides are TGTGCCAGTAGTATCCTGGGCAGGGGGCGCCCCGGGGAGCTGTTTTTT. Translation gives CASSILGRGRPGELFF.

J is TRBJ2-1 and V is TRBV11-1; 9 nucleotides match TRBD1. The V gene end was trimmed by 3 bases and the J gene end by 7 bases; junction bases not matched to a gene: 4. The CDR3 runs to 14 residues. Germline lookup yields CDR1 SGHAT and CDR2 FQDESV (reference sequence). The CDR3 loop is CASSFRDRENEQFF. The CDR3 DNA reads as TGTGCCAGCAGCTTCAGGGACAGGGAAAATGAGCAGTTCTTC.

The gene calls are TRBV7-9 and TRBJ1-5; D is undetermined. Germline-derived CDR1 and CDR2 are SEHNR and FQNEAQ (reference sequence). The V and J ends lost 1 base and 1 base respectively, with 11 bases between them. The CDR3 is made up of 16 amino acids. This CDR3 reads CASSLGGFTSNQPQHF. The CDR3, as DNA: TGTGCCAGCAGCTTAGGAGGGTTCACGAGCAATCAGCCCCAGCATTTT.

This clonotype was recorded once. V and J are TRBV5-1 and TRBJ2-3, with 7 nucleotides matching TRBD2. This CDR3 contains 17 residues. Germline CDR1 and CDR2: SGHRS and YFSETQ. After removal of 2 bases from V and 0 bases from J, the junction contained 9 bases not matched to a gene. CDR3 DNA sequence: TGCGCCAGCAGCTTTGGGCCCGAGCGGGGTAGCACAGATACGCAGTATTTT. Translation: CASSFGPERGSTDTQYF.

CDR3 amino acids: CASSSKGNSNQPQHF. In DNA form, the CDR3 reads TGTGCCAGCAGTTCAAAAGGAAATAGCAATCAGCCCCAGCATTTT. J is TRBJ1-5 and V is TRBV27; no reliable D call. The CDR3 has 15 residues. CDR1 MNHEY and CDR2 SMNVEV come from the germline V gene (reference sequence). With 4 bases removed from V and 0 bases from J, the gap between germline ends came to 10 bases.

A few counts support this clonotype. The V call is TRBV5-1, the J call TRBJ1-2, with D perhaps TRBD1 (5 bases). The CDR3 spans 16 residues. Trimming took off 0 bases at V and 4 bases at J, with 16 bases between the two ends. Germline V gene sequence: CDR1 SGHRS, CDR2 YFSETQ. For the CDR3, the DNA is TGCGCCAGCAGCTTGGGCGATGAATCAGGGTCCTATGGCTACACCTTC. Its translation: CASSLGDESGSYGYTF.

This chain's CDR3 is CASSHGTGPFF. The CDR3 DNA sequence: TGTGCCAGCAGTCATGGGACAGGGCCGTTCTTC. The chain is built from TRBV12-3 or TRBV12-4 and TRBJ2-1; 9 bases agree with TRBD1. This CDR3 contains 11 residues. The ends lost 5 bases at V and 15 bases at J; junction bases unmatched: 5.

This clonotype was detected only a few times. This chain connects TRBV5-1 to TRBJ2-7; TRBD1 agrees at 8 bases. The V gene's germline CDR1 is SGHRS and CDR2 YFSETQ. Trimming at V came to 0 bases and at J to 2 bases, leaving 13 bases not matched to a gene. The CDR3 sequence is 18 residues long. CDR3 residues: CASSLALGQDIFPYEQYF. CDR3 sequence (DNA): TGCGCCAGCAGCTTGGCCCTGGGACAGGACATTTTTCCCTACGAGCAGTACTTC.

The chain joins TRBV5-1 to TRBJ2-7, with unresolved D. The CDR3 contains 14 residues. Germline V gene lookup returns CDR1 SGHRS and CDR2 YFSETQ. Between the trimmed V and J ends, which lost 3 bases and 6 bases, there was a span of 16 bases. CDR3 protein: CASSWSHGDREQYF. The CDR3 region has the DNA TGCGCCAGCAGCTGGTCCCATGGAGATCGCGAGCAGTACTTC.

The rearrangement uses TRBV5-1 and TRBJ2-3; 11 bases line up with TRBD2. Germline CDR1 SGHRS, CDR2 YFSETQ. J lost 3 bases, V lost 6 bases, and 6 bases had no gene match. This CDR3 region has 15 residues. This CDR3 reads CASKTGTSGTDTQYF. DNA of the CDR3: TGCGCCAGCAAAACCGGGACTAGCGGTACAGATACGCAGTATTTT.

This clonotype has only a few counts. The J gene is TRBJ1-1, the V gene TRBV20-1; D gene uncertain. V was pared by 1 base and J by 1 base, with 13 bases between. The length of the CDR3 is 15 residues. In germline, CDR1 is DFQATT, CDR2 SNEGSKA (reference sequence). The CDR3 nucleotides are TGCAGTGCTAGAGGGGCCGTAGCTTCGAACACTGAAGCTTTCTTT. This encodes CSARGAVASNTEAFF.

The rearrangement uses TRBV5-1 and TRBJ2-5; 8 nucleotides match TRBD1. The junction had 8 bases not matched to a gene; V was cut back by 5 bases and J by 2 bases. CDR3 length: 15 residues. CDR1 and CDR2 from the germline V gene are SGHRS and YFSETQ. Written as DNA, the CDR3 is TGCGCCAGCAGAGGGCAGGGGGCACCTCAAGAGACCCAGTACTTC. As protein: CASRGQGAPQETQYF.

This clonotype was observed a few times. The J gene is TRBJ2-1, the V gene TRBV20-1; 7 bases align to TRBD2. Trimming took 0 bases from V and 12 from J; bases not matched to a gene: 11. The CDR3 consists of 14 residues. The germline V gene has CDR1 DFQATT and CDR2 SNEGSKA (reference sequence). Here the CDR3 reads CSARDGGGSKGQFF. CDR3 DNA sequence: TGCAGTGCTAGAGACGGCGGGGGAAGCAAAGGGCAGTTCTTC.

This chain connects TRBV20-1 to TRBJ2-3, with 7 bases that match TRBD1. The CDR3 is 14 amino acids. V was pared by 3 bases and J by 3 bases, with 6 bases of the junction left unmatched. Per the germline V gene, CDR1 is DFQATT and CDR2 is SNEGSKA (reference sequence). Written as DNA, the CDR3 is TGCAGTGCTAGCCAAAACAGGGGAACAGATACGCAGTATTTT. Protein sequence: CSASQNRGTDTQYF.

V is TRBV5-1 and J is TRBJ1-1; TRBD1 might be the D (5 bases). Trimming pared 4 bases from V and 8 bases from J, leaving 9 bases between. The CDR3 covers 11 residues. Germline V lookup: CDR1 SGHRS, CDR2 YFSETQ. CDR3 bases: TGCGCCAGCAGCGCCCCAGGGGAAGCTTTCTTT. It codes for CASSAPGEAFF.

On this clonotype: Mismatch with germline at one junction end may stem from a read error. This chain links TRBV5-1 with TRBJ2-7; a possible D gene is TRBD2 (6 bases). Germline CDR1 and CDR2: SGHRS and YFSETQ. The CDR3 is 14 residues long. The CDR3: CSSSRGLDNYEQYF. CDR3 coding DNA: TGCTCCAGCAGCCGGGGACTTGACAACTACGAGCAGTACTTC.

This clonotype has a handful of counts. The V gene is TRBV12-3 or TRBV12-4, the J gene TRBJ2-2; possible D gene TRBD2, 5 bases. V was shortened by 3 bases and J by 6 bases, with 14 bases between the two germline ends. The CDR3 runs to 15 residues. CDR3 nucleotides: TGTGCCAGCAGTTTTAAGCGGCCGATGGCCGGGGAGCTGTTTTTT. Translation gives CASSFKRPMAGELFF.

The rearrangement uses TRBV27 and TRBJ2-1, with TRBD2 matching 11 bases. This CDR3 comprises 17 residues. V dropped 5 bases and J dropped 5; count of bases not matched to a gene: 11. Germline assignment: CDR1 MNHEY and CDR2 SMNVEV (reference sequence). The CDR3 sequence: CASSLLAGGPKNNEQFF. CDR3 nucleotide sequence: TGTGCCAGCAGTCTATTAGCGGGAGGGCCTAAAAACAATGAGCAGTTCTTC.

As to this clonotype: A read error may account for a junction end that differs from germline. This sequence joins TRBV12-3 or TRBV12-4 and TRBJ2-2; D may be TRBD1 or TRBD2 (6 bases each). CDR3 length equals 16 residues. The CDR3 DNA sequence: TGTGCCAGCAGTCCCCCCCGAGGGGGGAGAACCGGGGAGCTTTTTTTT. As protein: CASSPPRGGRTGELFF.

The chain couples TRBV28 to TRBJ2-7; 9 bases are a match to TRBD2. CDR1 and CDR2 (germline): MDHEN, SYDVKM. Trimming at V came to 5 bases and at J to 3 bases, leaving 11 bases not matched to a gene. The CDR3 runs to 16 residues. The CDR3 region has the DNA TGTGCCAGCAGTCCCGACCCACGGACTAGCGACTACGAGCAGTACTTC. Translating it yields CASSPDPRTSDYEQYF. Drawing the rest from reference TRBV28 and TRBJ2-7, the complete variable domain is DVKVTQSSRYLVKRTGEKVFLECVQDMDHENMFWYRQDPGLGLRLIYFSYDVKMKEKGDIPEGYSVSREKKERFSLILESASTNQTSMYLCASSPDPRTSDYEQYFGPGTRLTVT.

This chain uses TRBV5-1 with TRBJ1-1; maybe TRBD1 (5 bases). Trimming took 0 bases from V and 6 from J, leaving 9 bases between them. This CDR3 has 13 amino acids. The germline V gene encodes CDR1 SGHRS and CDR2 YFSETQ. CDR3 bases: TGCGCCAGCAGCTTGGACGGGGGAGCTGAAGCTTTCTTT. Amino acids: CASSLDGGAEAFF. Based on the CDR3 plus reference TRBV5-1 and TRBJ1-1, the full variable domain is KAGVTQTPRYLIKTRGQQVTLSCSPISGHRSVSWYQQTPGQGLQFLFEYFSETQRNKGNFPGRFSGRQFSNSRSEMNVSTLELGDSALYLCASSLDGGAEAFFGQGTRLTVV.

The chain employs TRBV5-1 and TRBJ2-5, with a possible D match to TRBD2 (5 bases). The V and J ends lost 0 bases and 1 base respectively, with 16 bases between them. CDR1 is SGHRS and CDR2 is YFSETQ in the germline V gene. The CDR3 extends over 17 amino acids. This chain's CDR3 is CASSLAPGGGSQETQYF. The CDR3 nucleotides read TGCGCCAGCAGCTTGGCCCCAGGAGGTGGTTCCCAAGAGACCCAGTACTTC. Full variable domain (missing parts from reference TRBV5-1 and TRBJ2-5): KAGVTQTPRYLIKTRGQQVTLSCSPISGHRSVSWYQQTPGQGLQFLFEYFSETQRNKGNFPGRFSGRQFSNSRSEMNVSTLELGDSALYLCASSLAPGGGSQETQYFGPGTRLLVL.

The CDR3 loop is CSAGTGRGMNTEAFF. The CDR3 nucleotides are TGCAGTGCTGGGACAGGGAGGGGGATGAACACTGAAGCTTTCTTT. This chain joins TRBV20-1 and TRBJ1-1, with 9 bases identical to TRBD1. With 5 bases clipped from V and 0 bases from J, the junction kept 7 bases outside the gene matches. Germline lookup yields CDR1 DFQATT and CDR2 SNEGSKA (reference sequence). The CDR3 is made up of 15 amino acids.

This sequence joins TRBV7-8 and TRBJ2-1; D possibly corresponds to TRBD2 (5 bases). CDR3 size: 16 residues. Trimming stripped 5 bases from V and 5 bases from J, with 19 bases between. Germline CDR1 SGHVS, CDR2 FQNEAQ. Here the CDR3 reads CASSHGRVGSDNEQFF. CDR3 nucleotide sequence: TGTGCCAGCAGCCACGGTCGGGTGGGGAGCGACAATGAGCAGTTCTTC. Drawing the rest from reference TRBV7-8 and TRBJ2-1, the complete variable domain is GAGVSQSPRYKVAKRGQDVALRCDPISGHVSLFWYQQALGQGPEFLTYFQNEAQLDKSGLPSDRFFAERPEGSVSTLKIQRTQQEDSAVYLCASSHGRVGSDNEQFFGPGTRLTVL.

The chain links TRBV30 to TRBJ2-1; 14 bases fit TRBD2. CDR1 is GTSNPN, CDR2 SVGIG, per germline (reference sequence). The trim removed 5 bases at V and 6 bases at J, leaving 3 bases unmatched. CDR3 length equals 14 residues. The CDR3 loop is CAWSGTSGSNEQFF. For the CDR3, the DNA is TGTGCCTGGTCCGGGACTAGCGGGAGCAATGAGCAGTTCTTC.

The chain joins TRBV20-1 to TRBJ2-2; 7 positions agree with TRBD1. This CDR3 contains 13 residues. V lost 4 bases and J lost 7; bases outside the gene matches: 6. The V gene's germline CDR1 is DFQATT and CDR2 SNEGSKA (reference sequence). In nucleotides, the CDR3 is TGCAGTGCTAATCCTACAGGGGTCGGGGAGCTGTTTTTT. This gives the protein CSANPTGVGELFF.

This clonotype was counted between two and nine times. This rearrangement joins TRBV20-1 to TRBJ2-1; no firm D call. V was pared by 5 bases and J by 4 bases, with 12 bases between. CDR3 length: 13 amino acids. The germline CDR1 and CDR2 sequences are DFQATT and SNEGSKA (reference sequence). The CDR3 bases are TGCAGTGCTGCTCTAACCCTTTACAATGAGCAGTTCTTC. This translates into CSAALTLYNEQFF.